The clone carrying this T cell receptor (beta chain) has only a few counts. Ophthalmopathy cases met thresholds of Clinical Activity Score at least 3, NOSPECS grade at least 4 and duration under 3 months. Fresh peripheral blood, 10 ml, yielded the PBMCs. The germline V gene has CDR1 LNHDA and CDR2 SQIVND (reference sequence). V was shortened by 9 bases and J by 2 bases, with 19 bases between the two germline ends. The CDR3 spans 15 residues. What was amplified from RNA transcripts were TCR beta CDR3 regions. With the HTBI primer set, the TCR CDR3 went through a first round of RT-PCR. TCRdb reanalysed the multiplex PCR reads using MiXCR and keeps one entry per CDR3 protein. The sample consists of 400,000 to 550,000 distinct CDR3 sequences, about 24% of them appearing once. The data are from a study of T cells in Graves' hyperthyroidism and ophthalmopathy.

The chain joins TRBV19 to TRBJ1-2, with a possible D match to TRBD1 (5 bases). The clonotype comes from a woman in her 30s with Graves' ophthalmopathy. The sequenced material came from blood. CDR3 residues: CASQGAPTPNYGYTF. The CDR3 coding sequence is TGTGCCAGCCAAGGGGCCCCGACTCCAAACTATGGCTACACCTTC.